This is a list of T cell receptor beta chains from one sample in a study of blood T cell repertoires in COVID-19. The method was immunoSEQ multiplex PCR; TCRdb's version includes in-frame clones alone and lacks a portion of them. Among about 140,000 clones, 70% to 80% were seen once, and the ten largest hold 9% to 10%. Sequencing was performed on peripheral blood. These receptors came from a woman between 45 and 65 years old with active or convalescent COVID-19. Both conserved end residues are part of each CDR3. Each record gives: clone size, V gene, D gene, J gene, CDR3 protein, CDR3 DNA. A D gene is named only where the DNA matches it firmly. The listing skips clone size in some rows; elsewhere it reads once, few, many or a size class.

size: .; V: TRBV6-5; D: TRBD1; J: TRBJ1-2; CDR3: CASSSQGAGQGGYTF; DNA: TGTGCCAGCAGTTCACAGGGGGCAGGGCAAGGTGGCTACACCTTC
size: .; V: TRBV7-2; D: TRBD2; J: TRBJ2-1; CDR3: CASSRRTSGNNEQFF; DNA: TGTGCCAGCAGCCGCAGGACTAGCGGGAACAATGAGCAGTTCTTC
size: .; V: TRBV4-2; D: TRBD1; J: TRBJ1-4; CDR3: CASSQEETGVVNEKLFF; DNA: TGTGCCAGCAGCCAAGAAGAGACAGGGGTGGTTAATGAAAAACTGTTTTTT
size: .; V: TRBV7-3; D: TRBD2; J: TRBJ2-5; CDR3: CASSFSGGTSETQYF; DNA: TGTGCCAGCAGCTTTAGCGGGGGGACCTCGGAGACCCAGTACTTC
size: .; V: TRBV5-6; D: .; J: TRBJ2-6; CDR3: CASSSQEILTF; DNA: TGTGCCAGCAGCTCACAGGAGATCCTGACTTTC
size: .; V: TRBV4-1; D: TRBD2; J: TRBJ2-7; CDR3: CASSQEGGTNEQYF; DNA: TGCGCCAGCAGCCAAGAAGGTGGGACTAACGAGCAGTACTTC
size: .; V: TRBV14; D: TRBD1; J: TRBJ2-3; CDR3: CASSQVRQGARRDTQYF; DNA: TGTGCCAGCAGCCAAGTTAGACAGGGGGCGCGTCGGGATACGCAGTATTTT
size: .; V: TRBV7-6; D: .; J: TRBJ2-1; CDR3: CASSLGGGGSSSYNEQFF; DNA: TGTGCCAGCAGTTTAGGAGGGGGGGGTTCCAGCTCCTACAATGAGCAGTTCTTC
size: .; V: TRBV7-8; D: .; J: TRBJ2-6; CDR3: CASSLGSSGANVLTF; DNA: TGTGCCAGCAGCTTAGGGAGCTCTGGGGCCAACGTCCTGACTTTC
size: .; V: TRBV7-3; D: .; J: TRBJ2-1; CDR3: CASSLGPSEQFF; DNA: TGTGCCAGCAGCTTAGGCCCCTCAGAGCAGTTCTTC
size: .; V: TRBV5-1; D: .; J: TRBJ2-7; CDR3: CASSLVSQGPDEQYF; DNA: TGCGCCAGCAGCTTGGTCAGTCAGGGTCCCGACGAGCAGTACTTC
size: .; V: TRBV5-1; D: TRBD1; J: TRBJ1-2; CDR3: CASSDIFGTGRPNYGYTF; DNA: TGCGCCAGCAGCGATATCTTCGGGACAGGGCGACCTAACTATGGCTACACCTTC
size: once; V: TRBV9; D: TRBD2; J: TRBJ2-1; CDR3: CASSVPSGSSYNEQFF; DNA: TGTGCCAGCAGCGTCCCTAGCGGCAGCTCCTACAATGAGCAGTTCTTC
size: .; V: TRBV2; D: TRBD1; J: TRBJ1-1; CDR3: CASTLRTGGGSEAFF; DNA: TGTGCCAGCACTCTCAGGACAGGGGGAGGATCGGAAGCTTTCTTT
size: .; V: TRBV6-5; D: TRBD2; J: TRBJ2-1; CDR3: CASSTRTSGGYEQFF; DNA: TGTGCCAGCAGTACCCGGACTAGCGGGGGCTATGAGCAGTTCTTC
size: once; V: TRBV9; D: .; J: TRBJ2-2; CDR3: CASSVAGKLFF; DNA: TGTGCCAGCAGCGTAGCGGGGAAGCTGTTTTTT
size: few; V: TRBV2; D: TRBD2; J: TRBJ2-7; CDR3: CASRKLAGVGDEQYF; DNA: TGTGCCAGCAGGAAACTAGCGGGAGTAGGAGACGAGCAGTACTTC
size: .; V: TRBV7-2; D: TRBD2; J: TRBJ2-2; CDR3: CASSLRLASGELFF; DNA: TGTGCCAGCAGCCTAAGACTAGCTTCCGGGGAGCTGTTTTTT
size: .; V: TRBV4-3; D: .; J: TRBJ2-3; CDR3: CASSQDLPGTDTQYF; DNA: TGCGCCAGCAGCCAAGATCTCCCGGGCACAGATACGCAGTATTTT
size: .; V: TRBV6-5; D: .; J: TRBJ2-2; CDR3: CASSSSEFGTGELFF; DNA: TGTGCCAGCAGCTCTAGCGAATTTGGGACCGGGGAGCTGTTTTTT
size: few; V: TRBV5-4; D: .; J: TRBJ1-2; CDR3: CASSFGGRNYGYTF; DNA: TGTGCCAGCAGCTTTGGAGGGAGGAACTATGGCTACACCTTC
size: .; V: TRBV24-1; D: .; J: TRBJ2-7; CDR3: CATSGSRGEQYF; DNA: TGTGCCACCAGTGGAAGCAGGGGCGAGCAGTACTTC
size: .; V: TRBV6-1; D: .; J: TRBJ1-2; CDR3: CASSEAIDGYTF; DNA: TGTGCCAGCAGTGAAGCTATCGATGGCTACACCTTC
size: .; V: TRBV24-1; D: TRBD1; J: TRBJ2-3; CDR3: CATSDPSGQGFTDTQYF; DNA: TGTGCCACCAGTGATCCTTCGGGACAGGGGTTCACAGATACGCAGTATTTT
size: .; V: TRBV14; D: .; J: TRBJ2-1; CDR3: CASSQAWLRESSYNEQFF; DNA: TGTGCCAGCAGCCAAGCGTGGCTACGGGAGAGCTCCTACAATGAGCAGTTCTTC
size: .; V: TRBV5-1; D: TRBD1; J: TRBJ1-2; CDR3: CASSQTGDNYGYTF; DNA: TGCGCCAGCAGCCAGACAGGGGATAACTATGGCTACACCTTC
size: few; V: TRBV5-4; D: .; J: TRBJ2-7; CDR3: CASSSSASVFSYEQYF; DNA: TGTGCCAGCAGCTCTTCGGCGAGCGTGTTTTCCTACGAGCAGTACTTC
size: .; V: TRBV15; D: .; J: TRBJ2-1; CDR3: CATSRGGLGSGGSSSSYNEQFF; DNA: TGTGCCACCAGCAGAGGAGGTTTGGGCAGCGGTGGCTCTTCGAGCTCCTACAATGAGCAGTTCTTC
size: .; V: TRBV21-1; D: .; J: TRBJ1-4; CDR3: CASSKASVTNEKLFF; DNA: TGTGCCAGCAGCAAAGCAAGCGTGACTAATGAAAAACTGTTTTTT
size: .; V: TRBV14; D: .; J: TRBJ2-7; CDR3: CASRGGGEQYF; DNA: TGTGCCAGCCGGGGAGGGGGTGAGCAGTACTTC
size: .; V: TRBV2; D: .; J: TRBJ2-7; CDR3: CASRRSLTYEQYF; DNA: TGTGCCAGCAGGAGAAGTCTTACCTACGAGCAGTACTTC
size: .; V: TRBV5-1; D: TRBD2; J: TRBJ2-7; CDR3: CASSLLAGGRYEQYF; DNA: TGCGCCAGCAGCTTACTAGCGGGAGGAAGGTACGAGCAGTACTTC
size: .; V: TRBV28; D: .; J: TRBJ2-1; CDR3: CASSLLGEASYNEQFF; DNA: TGTGCCAGCAGTTTATTAGGGGAGGCCTCCTACAATGAGCAGTTCTTC
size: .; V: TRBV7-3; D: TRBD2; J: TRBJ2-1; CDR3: CASSLTGTRDNEQFF; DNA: TGTGCCAGCAGCTTAACCGGGACTAGGGACAATGAGCAGTTCTTC
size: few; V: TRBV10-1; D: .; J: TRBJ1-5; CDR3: CASSARDMSQPQHF; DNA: TGCGCCAGCAGTGCGCGGGATATGAGTCAGCCCCAGCATTTT
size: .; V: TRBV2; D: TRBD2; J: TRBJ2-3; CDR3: CASKGAAGGPSQTDTQYF; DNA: TGTGCCAGCAAAGGGGCAGCGGGGGGGCCGAGTCAGACAGATACGCAGTATTTT
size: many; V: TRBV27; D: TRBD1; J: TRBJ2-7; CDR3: CASSRATGGSYEQYF; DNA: TGTGCCAGCAGTAGGGCCACAGGGGGCTCCTACGAGCAGTACTTC